What follows are 25 T cell receptor beta chains derived from one specimen sequenced in a study of blood T cell repertoires in COVID-19. Assay: immunoSEQ multiplex PCR; the TCRdb copy retains only in-frame clones and omits some. The sample has around 140,000 clones, roughly 84% seen once; the top ten hold 1.4%. The sample taken for sequencing was peripheral blood. The receptors shown here come from a man in his 60s with acute or convalescent COVID-19.

The rearrangement uses TRBV5-1 and TRBJ2-1; 7 nucleotides agree with TRBD1. The length of the CDR3 is 18 residues. V gave up 7 bases and J gave up 4 bases; unmatched junction bases: 20. Looked up from germline, CDR1 is SGHRS and CDR2 is YFSETQ. The CDR3 loop reads CASFQGVRQTPPYNEQFF. Written as DNA, the CDR3 is TGCGCCAGCTTCCAGGGGGTGAGACAGACGCCTCCTTACAATGAGCAGTTCTTC.

The rearrangement joins TRBV6-2 or TRBV6-3 to TRBJ2-7, with D perhaps TRBD1 (6 bases). This CDR3 region has 13 residues. CDR1 and CDR2 (germline): MNHEY, SVGEGT. Between the trimmed V and J ends, which lost 6 bases and 2 bases, there was a span of 11 bases. The CDR3 protein is CASSPRGPYEQYF. In DNA form, the CDR3 reads TGTGCCAGCAGCCCCAGGGGACCCTACGAGCAGTACTTC.

On this clone itself: Different DNA sequences within this sample yield the same CDR3. The chain joins TRBV27 to TRBJ2-1; TRBD1 matches 8 bases. The V segment lost 6 bases and the J segment 7 bases; nucleotides outside the gene matches: 11. The CDR3 contains 15 residues. Germline loops: CDR1 MNHEY, CDR2 SMNVEV (reference sequence). The CDR3 DNA reads as TGTGCCAGCAGCTCCATCAGGGGGCGGTCGAATGAGCAGTTCTTC. This translates into CASSSIRGRSNEQFF.

This chain connects TRBV19 to TRBJ2-1; 8 bases agree with TRBD2. The V and J ends lost 3 bases and 0 bases, in that order; junction bases with no gene match: 7. This CDR3 has 17 residues. Germline CDR1 reads LNHDA; CDR2 reads SQIVND (reference sequence). The CDR3 DNA reads TGTGCCAGTAGTATCTGGACTAGCTCAAACTCCTACAATGAGCAGTTCTTC. This gives the protein CASSIWTSSNSYNEQFF.

This clone has a single count. The chain has TRBV10-3 and TRBJ2-7; tentative D call: TRBD1 (6 bases). Germline V lookup: CDR1 ENHRY, CDR2 SYGVKD. The CDR3 covers 13 residues. Between the trimmed V and J ends, which lost 6 bases and 7 bases, there was a span of 16 bases. The chain's CDR3 is CAISPTGTGEQYF. In DNA, the CDR3 is TGTGCCATCAGCCCGACAGGAACGGGGGAGCAGTACTTC.

CDR3 nucleotides: TGCGCCAGCAGCTTATCTAGCGGGACCCACGAGCAGTACTTC. This codes for CASSLSSGTHEQYF. V usage is TRBV5-1 and J usage is TRBJ2-7, with 9 bases lining up with TRBD2. V was pared by 2 bases and J by 5 bases, with 5 bases of the junction left unmatched. The V gene's germline CDR1 is SGHRS and CDR2 YFSETQ. This CDR3 has 14 amino acids.

This chain joins TRBV5-1 and TRBJ2-7; tentative D call: TRBD1 (5 bases). This CDR3 spans 12 amino acids. Trimming took 0 bases from V and 7 from J, leaving 8 bases between them. In germline, CDR1 is SGHRS, CDR2 YFSETQ. For the CDR3, the DNA is TGCGCCAGCAGCTTGGTGGGGCTTGAGCAGTACTTC. Its protein is CASSLVGLEQYF.

This clone occurred once. J is TRBJ1-5 and V is TRBV7-8; D not resolved. The V and J ends lost 1 base and 4 bases respectively, with 11 bases between them. The CDR3 has 15 amino acids. Germline V gene lookup returns CDR1 SGHVS and CDR2 FQNEAQ. DNA for the CDR3: TGTGCCAGCAGCTTAGTTCCGGGAAGAAATCAGCCCCAGCATTTT. This sequence encodes CASSLVPGRNQPQHF.

The sample holds one count of this clone. The chain is built from TRBV5-1 and TRBJ1-5; D call uncertain. From germline, CDR1 is SGHRS and CDR2 YFSETQ. CDR3 length equals 17 residues. The V end lost 4 bases, the J end lost 2 bases, and 19 bases lay between the germline ends. The CDR3 sequence is CASSPRPPGVGNQPQHF. In DNA, the CDR3 is TGCGCCAGCAGCCCCCGACCCCCGGGAGTTGGCAATCAGCCCCAGCATTTT.

This clone appeared a single time. V gene TRBV10-1 combines with J gene TRBJ2-3, with 8 bases lining up with TRBD2. This CDR3 has 15 residues. Germline CDR1 reads WNHNN; CDR2 reads SYGVQD (reference sequence). V shed 0 bases, J shed 1 base, and the junction held 0 bases outside the gene matches. The chain's CDR3 is CASSESTSGTDTQYF. DNA for the CDR3: TGCGCCAGCAGTGAGTCGACTAGCGGCACAGATACGCAGTATTTT.

The J gene is TRBJ2-6, the V gene TRBV5-4; D possibly corresponds to TRBD1 (6 bases). V was shortened by 3 bases and J by 4 bases, with 17 bases between the two germline ends. Germline values: CDR1 SGHNT, CDR2 YYREEE (reference sequence). The CDR3 is 17 amino acids. As DNA, the CDR3 is TGTGCCAGCAGCTCCGGGACACCCTCGGGGGGGGCCAACGTCCTGACTTTC. It is translated as CASSSGTPSGGANVLTF.

The chain employs TRBV6-5 and TRBJ1-1; maybe TRBD1 (5 bases). Germline V gene data show CDR1 as MNHEY and CDR2 as SVGAGI. Trimming cost V 6 bases and J 5 bases, with 19 bases left between them. The CDR3 is 15 amino acids. This chain's CDR3 is CASSRVRSLVTEAFF. CDR3 DNA sequence: TGTGCCAGCAGCAGGGTTCGGAGTTTAGTGACTGAAGCTTTCTTT.

The table lists this clone with a few counts. The chain combines TRBV29-1 with TRBJ2-2; TRBD1 matches 7 bases. With 6 bases clipped from V and 4 bases from J, the junction kept 5 bases outside the gene matches. The CDR3 consists of 13 residues. The germline V gene encodes CDR1 SQVTM and CDR2 ANQGSEA. CDR3 sequence reads: CSVDRLGTGELFF. The CDR3 DNA reads as TGCAGCGTGGACAGGCTCGGCACCGGGGAGCTGTTTTTT.

The V call is TRBV5-1, the J call TRBJ2-7, with 9 bases that match TRBD2. CDR3 size: 15 residues. V dropped 4 bases and J dropped 7; count of bases not matched to a gene: 12. The germline V gene encodes CDR1 SGHRS and CDR2 YFSETQ. CDR3 region: CASSPSGRPAGEQYF. The DNA of the CDR3 is TGCGCCAGCAGCCCCAGCGGGAGGCCTGCGGGAGAGCAGTACTTC.

The chain combines TRBV6-6 with TRBJ1-2, with D perhaps matching TRBD1 (5 bases). Trimming removed 6 bases from V and 2 bases from J, with 13 bases in between. This CDR3 has 14 amino acids. Germline loops: CDR1 MNHNY, CDR2 SVGAGI (reference sequence). Here the CDR3 DNA reads TGTGCCAGCAGGATGACAGATTTAAACTATGGCTACACCTTC. Amino acids: CASRMTDLNYGYTF.

This chain connects TRBV6-5 to TRBJ1-1; TRBD1 is a possible D gene (5 bases). This CDR3 has 15 amino acids. Germline CDR1 is MNHEY and CDR2 is SVGAGI. The V gene lost 5 bases and the J gene lost 8 bases, with 21 bases spanning the gap. In DNA, the CDR3 is TGTGCCAGCAGTACCCACGGGGGGGGGACGGTCGAAGCTTTCTTT. Amino acid sequence: CASSTHGGGTVEAFF.

This clone was detected only a few times. The chain joins TRBV7-2 to TRBJ1-4; D not certain. Germline V lookup: CDR1 SGHTA, CDR2 FQGNSA. Between the trimmed V and J ends, which lost 0 bases and 9 bases, there was a span of 14 bases. The CDR3 is made up of 15 amino acids. The CDR3 DNA reads as TGTGCCAGCAGCTTAGCTTGGCGCGGGGAGAAAAAACTGTTTTTT. This encodes CASSLAWRGEKKLFF. The full variable domain, with the rest looked up from reference TRBV7-2 and TRBJ1-4, is GAGVSQSPSNKVTEKGKDVELRCDPISGHTALYWYRQSLGQGLEFLIYFQGNSAPDKSGLPSDRFSAERTGGSVSTLTIQRTQQEDSAVYLCASSLAWRGEKKLFFGSGTQLSVL.

The chain combines TRBV5-6 with TRBJ2-5; 11 nucleotides agree with TRBD2. V shed 0 bases and J 0 bases; nucleotides not matched to a gene: 4. CDR3 length equals 17 residues. From germline, CDR1 is SGHDT and CDR2 YYEEEE. The CDR3 nucleotides are TGTGCCAGCAGCTTGGATCCGGGACTAGCGGACCAAGAGACCCAGTACTTC. Translated, it gives CASSLDPGLADQETQYF.

The J gene is TRBJ2-7, the V gene TRBV6-1; 8 bases fit TRBD1. Germline assignment: CDR1 MNHNS and CDR2 SASEGT. Trimming at V came to 0 bases and at J to 4 bases, leaving 2 bases not matched to a gene. CDR3 length: 14 residues. For the CDR3, the DNA is TGTGCCAGCAGTGAAGCGACAGGGGATTACGAGCAGTACTTC. This gives the protein CASSEATGDYEQYF.

The chain carries TRBV5-1 and TRBJ1-5, with unresolved D. This CDR3 is built from 13 residues. Germline V gene data show CDR1 as SGHRS and CDR2 as YFSETQ. V lost 6 bases, J lost 0 bases, and 7 bases lay in between. Here the CDR3 reads CASMQDSNQPQHF. The CDR3 bases are TGCGCCAGCATGCAGGATAGCAATCAGCCCCAGCATTTT.

The genes are TRBV5-4 and TRBJ2-3; TRBD2 agrees at 7 bases. V gave up 0 bases and J gave up 2 bases; unmatched junction bases: 9. This CDR3 contains 17 residues. Looked up from germline, CDR1 is SGHNT and CDR2 is YYREEE (reference sequence). The chain's CDR3 is CASSLEGAGDPTDTQYF. The DNA of the CDR3 is TGTGCCAGCAGCTTGGAGGGCGCGGGGGACCCCACAGATACGCAGTATTTT. The whole variable domain, remainder taken from reference TRBV5-4 and TRBJ2-3, is ETGVTQSPTHLIKTRGQQVTLRCSSQSGHNTVSWYQQALGQGPQFIFQYYREEENGRGNFPPRFSGLQFPNYSSELNVNALELDDSALYLCASSLEGAGDPTDTQYFGPGTRLTVL.

This chain uses TRBV19 with TRBJ2-3; 15 nucleotides align to TRBD2. J lost 5 bases, V lost 7 bases, and 7 bases had no gene match. Germline V lookup: CDR1 LNHDA, CDR2 SQIVND (reference sequence). This CDR3 has 16 amino acids. In DNA form, the CDR3 reads TGTGCCAGTAAGGAAGGGACTAGCGGGAGGATAGATACGCAGTATTTT. Amino acids: CASKEGTSGRIDTQYF.

The rearrangement links TRBV15 to TRBJ2-6, with 7 bases fitting TRBD1. V dropped 1 base and J dropped 2; count of bases not matched to a gene: 2. The germline gives CDR1 LNHNV, CDR2 YYDKDF (reference sequence). This CDR3 region has 16 residues. CDR3 in amino acids: CATSRVTGAGANVLTF. For the CDR3, the DNA is TGTGCCACCAGCAGAGTTACAGGGGCTGGGGCCAACGTCCTGACTTTC.

The chain recombines TRBV6-1 with TRBJ1-2, with D perhaps matching TRBD1 (5 bases). The CDR3 extends over 14 amino acids. Germline CDR1 reads MNHNS; CDR2 reads SASEGT. Trimming stripped 1 base from V and 3 bases from J, with 9 bases between. CDR3 sequence reads: CASSEGARDYGYTF. CDR3 nucleotide sequence: TGTGCCAGCAGTGAAGGTGCCAGGGACTATGGCTACACCTTC.

The chain combines TRBV27 with TRBJ2-3; possible D gene TRBD2, 6 bases. Germline V CDR1 and CDR2: MNHEY, SMNVEV (reference sequence). The CDR3 is 15 amino acids. Trimming took 3 bases from V and 2 from J, leaving 12 bases between them. The CDR3 bases are TGTGCCAGCAGTTTCCATGGGAGGAACACAGATACGCAGTATTTT. Protein: CASSFHGRNTDTQYF.